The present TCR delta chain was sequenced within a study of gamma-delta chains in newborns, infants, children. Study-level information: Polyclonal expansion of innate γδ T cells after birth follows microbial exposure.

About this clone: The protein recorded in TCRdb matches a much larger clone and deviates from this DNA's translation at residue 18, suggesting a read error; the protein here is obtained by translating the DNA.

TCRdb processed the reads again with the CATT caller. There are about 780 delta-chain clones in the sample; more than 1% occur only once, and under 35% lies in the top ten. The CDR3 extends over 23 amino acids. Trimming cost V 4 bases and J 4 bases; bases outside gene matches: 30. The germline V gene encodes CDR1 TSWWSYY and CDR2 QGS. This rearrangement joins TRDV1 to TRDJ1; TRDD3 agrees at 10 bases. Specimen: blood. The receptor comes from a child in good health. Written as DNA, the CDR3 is TGTGCTCTTGGGGCCTTCCGCACAATGAAGAGAGAGTACTGGGGGATGTGGGGCGATAAACTCATCTTT. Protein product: CALGAFRTMKREYWGMWGDKLIF.